One T cell receptor (beta chain) is described in this entry. The antigen is not known. The data were produced by immunoSEQ multiplex PCR, yet TCRdb's version contains in-frame clones alone and is incomplete. The data hold some 1.4 million clones, with around 97% observed a single time. The source of the sample is a study of shared clonotypes between healthy human individuals. Study-level background: Per-donor plates numbered three CD4 naive, three CD4 memory, two CD8 naive and one CD8 memory.

General study findings and limits: Naive CD4 clonotypes overlapped across a handful of donors at around 5%. Generally, naive subsets came out with larger estimated richness than memory subsets.

Sequenced material: naive CD4+ T cells sorted from blood. Sample subset: CD45RA+ positively selected. This receptor was identified in a man aged 25-45 years in good health.

This CDR3 is CASSRDRGQPQHF. The CDR3 region has the DNA TGTGCCAGCAGTAGGGACAGGGGTCAGCCCCAGCATTTT. The chain has TRBV6-5 and TRBJ1-5; 10 nucleotides agree with TRBD1. With V trimmed by 5 bases and J by 6 bases, 1 base remained unmatched. Germline V gene lookup returns CDR1 MNHEY and CDR2 SVGAGI. The CDR3 contains 13 residues.